One sample yielded the 27 T cell receptor beta chains listed below, sequenced in a study of T cell changes during pregnancy in multiple sclerosis. Some clones are missing from TCRdb's copy, which holds only in-frame ones; the method was immunoSEQ multiplex PCR. The table includes roughly 87,000 clones, around 93% detected once. The source material was peripheral blood, sampled in the third trimester of pregnancy. Receptors originate from a female donor in good health, enrolled as a control in a pregnancy study.

This clone was seen a few times. The rearrangement uses TRBV25-1 and TRBJ2-4; D is undetermined. The CDR3 runs 13 residues. Germline lookup yields CDR1 MGHDK and CDR2 SYGVNS. The ends were cut back, 3 bases at V and 8 bases at J, with 11 bases in the middle. DNA of the CDR3: TGTGCCAGCAGTGACGGTCCTAGAGACATTCAGTACTTC. Translation: CASSDGPRDIQYF.

Here the CDR3 reads CSAKGIRGQNEQFF. As DNA, the CDR3 is TGCAGCGCCAAAGGAATCAGGGGGCAGAATGAGCAGTTCTTC. This chain uses TRBV29-1 with TRBJ2-1; TRBD1 agrees at 8 bases. With V trimmed by 7 bases and J by 7 bases, 12 bases remained unmatched. CDR1 and CDR2 (germline): SQVTM, ANQGSEA. This CDR3 has 14 amino acids.

The table lists this clone with many counts. V and J are TRBV5-1 and TRBJ2-1, with D perhaps TRBD2 (6 bases). V was pared by 6 bases and J by 4 bases, with 14 bases between. Germline V lookup: CDR1 SGHRS, CDR2 YFSETQ. The CDR3 has 14 residues. The CDR3 DNA follows: TGCGCCAGCACCTCCAGTGGGGGGTACAATGAGCAGTTCTTC. This codes for CASTSSGGYNEQFF.

The chain has TRBV28 and TRBJ1-2; no clear D. CDR3 length: 14 amino acids. Trimming stripped 0 bases from V and 2 bases from J, with 7 bases between. CDR1 and CDR2 (germline): MDHEN, SYDVKM. This CDR3 is CASSLWGRNYGYTF. The CDR3 DNA sequence: TGTGCCAGCAGTTTATGGGGCAGAAACTATGGCTACACCTTC.

CDR3 nucleotides: TGTGCCAGTAGTACCCGACTAGCGGGACTACCCACAGATACGCAGTATTTT. The encoded protein is CASSTRLAGLPTDTQYF. V gene TRBV19 combines with J gene TRBJ2-3; 11 bases match TRBD2. J lost 2 bases, V lost 4 bases, and 8 bases had no gene match. Germline assignment: CDR1 LNHDA and CDR2 SQIVND (reference sequence). This CDR3 region has 17 residues.

The chain is built from TRBV27 and TRBJ2-5; D is possibly TRBD1 (6 bases). The CDR3 runs 14 residues. Trimming took 5 bases from V and 0 from J, leaving 10 bases between them. The germline V gene encodes CDR1 MNHEY and CDR2 SMNVEV (reference sequence). The CDR3 sequence is CASSPTGNQETQYF. Written as DNA, the CDR3 is TGTGCCAGCAGTCCAACAGGGAACCAAGAGACCCAGTACTTC.

The gene calls are TRBV7-2 and TRBJ1-2; 7 nucleotides line up with TRBD1. This CDR3 spans 14 amino acids. V shed 5 bases, J shed 9 bases, and the junction held 12 bases outside the gene matches. Per germline, CDR1 SGHTA and CDR2 FQGNSA. The CDR3 DNA sequence: TGTGCCAGCAGCCCCGCGTTAGACAGGGTCCGCTACACCTTC. Its protein product is CASSPALDRVRYTF.

This rearrangement joins TRBV7-9 to TRBJ1-2; unclear D gene. Germline CDR1 and CDR2: SEHNR and FQNEAQ (reference sequence). Trimming took off 10 bases at V and 8 bases at J, with 23 bases between the two ends. The length of the CDR3 is 14 residues. The CDR3 DNA reads as TGTGCCATCTCTAAAGCCCCCCGAGGGCTAGGCTACACCTTC. Protein: CAISKAPRGLGYTF.

The chain combines TRBV27 with TRBJ1-6; 9 bases fit TRBD1. The CDR3 totals 15 residues. The germline V gene has CDR1 MNHEY and CDR2 SMNVEV (reference sequence). Trimming removed 4 bases from V and 9 bases from J; junction bases left unmatched: 7. CDR3: CASSSTGTGTSPLHF. DNA of the CDR3: TGTGCCAGCAGTTCCACCGGGACAGGGACTTCACCCCTCCACTTT.

The chain carries TRBV19 and TRBJ2-7, with TRBD2 matching over 8 bases. J gave up 4 bases and V 7 bases, and 3 bases lay outside the gene matches. The CDR3 loop spans 12 amino acids. The V gene's germline CDR1 is LNHDA and CDR2 SQIVND (reference sequence). CDR3 amino acids: CASMSSGYEQYF. As DNA, the CDR3 is TGTGCCAGTATGTCTAGCGGGTACGAGCAGTACTTC.

The chain has TRBV2 and TRBJ2-7; 14 bases match TRBD2. This CDR3 contains 16 residues. From germline, CDR1 is SNHLY and CDR2 FYNNEI. V was clipped by 6 bases and J by 10 bases; unmatched bases: 14. The CDR3 nucleotides read TGTGCCAGCAGGGGTACGGGACTAGCGGGAGCGTTGAAACAGTACTTC. Its protein is CASRGTGLAGALKQYF. Full variable domain (remainder filled in from reference TRBV2 and TRBJ2-7): EPEVTQTPSHQVTQMGQEVILRCVPISNHLYFYWYRQILGQKVEFLVSFYNNEISEKSEIFDDQFSVERPDGSNFTLKIRSTKLEDSAMYFCASRGTGLAGALKQYFGPGTRLTVT.

This rearrangement joins TRBV28 to TRBJ1-1; maybe TRBD1 (6 bases). The germline gives CDR1 MDHEN, CDR2 SYDVKM. The V gene lost 11 bases and the J gene lost 4 bases, with 11 bases spanning the gap. CDR3 length: 11 amino acids. CDR3 amino acids: CASQQGTEAFF. In nucleotides, the CDR3 is TGTGCCTCCCAACAGGGCACTGAAGCTTTCTTT.

The chain links TRBV11-2 to TRBJ2-7; tentatively, D is TRBD2 (7 bases). The V end was cut by 1 base, the J end by 4 bases, with 26 bases between. Germline loops: CDR1 SGHAT, CDR2 FQNNGV. CDR3 length: 19 residues. The CDR3 nucleotides are TGTGCCAGCAGCTTAGCCGGGGGGCTAGCGGAAGCTAGGGGATACGAGCAGTACTTC. Protein sequence: CASSLAGGLAEARGYEQYF.

V usage is TRBV27 and J usage is TRBJ2-7; 9 nucleotides align to TRBD1. V trimming: 7 bases; J trimming: 1 base; junction bases outside the gene matches: 8. This CDR3 is 15 amino acids long. Germline V gene sequence: CDR1 MNHEY, CDR2 SMNVEV (reference sequence). CDR3 region: CASTSTGGASYEQYF. CDR3 DNA: TGTGCCAGCACCTCGACAGGGGGTGCATCCTACGAGCAGTACTTC.

This sequence joins TRBV15 and TRBJ2-1; 8 bases line up with TRBD1. Trimming at V came to 4 bases and at J to 7 bases, leaving 9 bases not matched to a gene. Germline V gene sequence: CDR1 LNHNV, CDR2 YYDKDF (reference sequence). The CDR3 consists of 15 residues. The CDR3 is CATSTKDRVANEQFF. The DNA of the CDR3 is TGTGCCACCAGCACGAAGGACAGGGTAGCGAATGAGCAGTTCTTC.

The V gene is TRBV25-1, the J gene TRBJ2-7; maybe TRBD2 (6 bases). Trimming took 1 base from V and 6 from J, leaving 13 bases between them. Germline lookup yields CDR1 MGHDK and CDR2 SYGVNS. The CDR3 is 14 residues long. The CDR3 sequence is CASSEFYRGTEQYF. CDR3 bases: TGTGCCAGCAGTGAATTTTATCGCGGGACCGAGCAGTACTTC.

This chain uses TRBV28 with TRBJ1-1, with D perhaps matching TRBD1 (5 bases). The CDR3 contains 15 residues. From germline, CDR1 is MDHEN and CDR2 SYDVKM. The ends were cut back, 5 bases at V and 3 bases at J, with 16 bases in the middle. This CDR3 is CASSPTGTVDTEAFF. The CDR3 region has the DNA TGTGCCAGCAGTCCAACCGGGACTGTGGACACTGAAGCTTTCTTT.

The chain couples TRBV5-6 to TRBJ1-1, with 8 bases fitting TRBD1. Trimming cost V 3 bases and J 4 bases; bases outside gene matches: 2. The CDR3 has 13 amino acids. CDR1 is SGHDT and CDR2 is YYEEEE in the germline V gene. CDR3 residues: CASSSTGGTEAFF. The CDR3 DNA sequence: TGTGCCAGCAGCTCCACAGGGGGCACTGAAGCTTTCTTT.

CDR3 DNA: TGTGCCAGCAGCTTGACGGGCGGGGGAGATTACAATGAGCAGTTCTTC. Protein sequence: CASSLTGGGDYNEQFF. The rearrangement joins TRBV5-4 to TRBJ2-1; 7 bases align to TRBD2. Germline assignment: CDR1 SGHNT and CDR2 YYREEE (reference sequence). The CDR3 consists of 16 residues. The junction had 8 bases not matched to a gene; V was cut back by 1 base and J by 4 bases.

V is TRBV18 and J is TRBJ1-1, with unresolved D. Per germline, CDR1 KGHSH and CDR2 LQKENI. V was trimmed by 3 bases and J by 0 bases, leaving 11 bases between them. CDR3 length: 15 residues. The CDR3 loop reads CASSPTSKMNTEAFF. CDR3 DNA sequence: TGTGCCAGCTCACCTACATCCAAAATGAACACTGAAGCTTTCTTT.

The chain is built from TRBV5-4 and TRBJ2-7; TRBD1 agrees at 8 bases. The CDR3 is 14 residues long. V lost 0 bases and J lost 6; bases outside the gene matches: 5. CDR1 is SGHNT and CDR2 is YYREEE in the germline V gene (reference sequence). The CDR3 sequence is CASSLGQGTSEQYF. The CDR3 DNA reads TGTGCCAGCAGCTTGGGACAGGGGACCTCCGAGCAGTACTTC.

The CDR3 DNA sequence: TGTGCCAGCAGTCCGCCCTCAGGGTTCCACGAGCAGTACTTC. Its translation: CASSPPSGFHEQYF. This chain links TRBV27 with TRBJ2-7; weak D call: TRBD1 (5 bases). The CDR3 spans 14 residues. Trimming stripped 5 bases from V and 5 bases from J, with 16 bases between. Germline V gives CDR1 MNHEY, CDR2 SMNVEV (reference sequence).

This clone was observed a single time. This chain uses TRBV5-1 with TRBJ2-1; 7 nucleotides line up with TRBD1. V shed 0 bases and J 5 bases; nucleotides not matched to a gene: 11. The CDR3 length is 17 residues. In germline, CDR1 is SGHRS, CDR2 YFSETQ. As DNA, the CDR3 is TGCGCCAGCAGCTTGGGGTGGGGCCAGGGGGTCCACAATGAGCAGTTCTTC. It specifies CASSLGWGQGVHNEQFF. Together with reference TRBV5-1 and TRBJ2-1, the CDR3 gives the full variable domain: KAGVTQTPRYLIKTRGQQVTLSCSPISGHRSVSWYQQTPGQGLQFLFEYFSETQRNKGNFPGRFSGRQFSNSRSEMNVSTLELGDSALYLCASSLGWGQGVHNEQFFGPGTRLTVL.

V usage is TRBV28 and J usage is TRBJ1-5; 7 bases line up with TRBD1. V gave up 1 base and J gave up 1 base; unmatched junction bases: 4. Germline V gene sequence: CDR1 MDHEN, CDR2 SYDVKM. This CDR3 region has 16 residues. DNA of the CDR3: TGTGCCAGCAGTTTATTAGACAGGGACAGCAATCAGCCCCAGCATTTT. Protein: CASSLLDRDSNQPQHF.

The chain is built from TRBV5-4 and TRBJ1-1, with D perhaps TRBD1 (5 bases). The V gene lost 5 bases and the J gene lost 4 bases, with 21 bases spanning the gap. The CDR3 runs 16 residues. Germline CDR1 and CDR2: SGHNT and YYREEE (reference sequence). CDR3 bases: TGTGCCAGCAGGATTGATTTAGGAGGGAGGGGCACTGAAGCTTTCTTT. Protein: CASRIDLGGRGTEAFF.

The rearrangement links TRBV5-1 to TRBJ1-1; D is uncertain. The CDR3 loop spans 17 amino acids. Germline CDR1 is SGHRS and CDR2 is YFSETQ. Trimming cost V 0 bases and J 1 base, with 16 bases left between them. The CDR3 is CASSLGPLIRKNTEAFF. In DNA, the CDR3 is TGCGCCAGCAGCTTGGGGCCTCTTATACGAAAGAACACTGAAGCTTTCTTT.

The chain has TRBV19 and TRBJ2-4; D may be TRBD2 (5 bases). Germline CDR1 LNHDA, CDR2 SQIVND (reference sequence). This CDR3 is built from 17 residues. The V end was cut by 3 bases, the J end by 0 bases, with 15 bases between. CDR3 coding DNA: TGTGCCAGTAGTATTGGATACGTCGGGGTAGCCAAAAACATTCAGTACTTC. Translation: CASSIGYVGVAKNIQYF.